What follows are 14 T cell receptor beta chains derived from one specimen sequenced in a study of shared clonotypes between healthy human individuals. The repertoire was sequenced with immunoSEQ multiplex PCR; TCRdb's copy has only in-frame clones and lacks some. The sample has around 510,000 clones, approximately 95% seen once; the top ten hold about 0.06%. Material: naive CD4+ T cells sorted from blood. Subset reported: CD45RA+ positively selected. Receptors originate from a woman between 25 and 40 years old in good health.

The sample holds one count of this clone. The V call is TRBV19, the J call TRBJ2-2; TRBD2 might be the D (5 bases). Germline CDR1 LNHDA, CDR2 SQIVND (reference sequence). The ends were cut back, 3 bases at V and 13 bases at J, with 24 bases in the middle. This CDR3 contains 16 residues. The DNA for the CDR3 is TGTGCCAGTAGTATCACTAGGGCGTATCCTACTCTTTGGCTGTTTTTT. It encodes CASSITRAYPTLWLFF.

This clone appeared a single time. The chain uses TRBV6-1 and TRBJ1-3; D unclear. Germline CDR1 and CDR2: MNHNS and SASEGT. Trimming removed 0 bases at V and 0 bases at J, with 12 bases between. The CDR3 is made up of 17 amino acids. The CDR3 bases are TGTGCCAGCAGTGAAGCGCTTCGGGCTCCCTCTGGAAACACCATATATTTT. It codes for CASSEALRAPSGNTIYF.

This rearrangement joins TRBV19 to TRBJ2-1; 11 bases map to TRBD2. The ends lost 0 bases at V and 8 bases at J; junction bases unmatched: 6. The CDR3 is 16 amino acids. Germline CDR1 LNHDA, CDR2 SQIVND (reference sequence). Here the CDR3 reads CASSIEQTSGTYEQFF. CDR3 DNA sequence: TGTGCCAGTAGTATAGAACAGACTAGCGGGACATATGAGCAGTTCTTC.

Only one count was recorded for this clone. V gene TRBV23-1 combines with J gene TRBJ2-5; TRBD2 is a possible D gene (5 bases). The J call may be mistaken, given a closer DNA end match to TRBJ2-7. Being an ORF, TRBV23-1 has a function that is uncertain. The CDR3 totals 13 residues. CDR3 sequence: CASLKAAFYEQYF. The CDR3 DNA follows: TGCGCCAGTCTTAAAGCGGCGTTCTACGAGCAGTACTTC.

This chain joins TRBV19 and TRBJ2-1, with 10 bases matching TRBD2. V lost 6 bases, J lost 8 bases, and 10 bases stayed unmatched. Per the germline V gene, CDR1 is LNHDA and CDR2 is SQIVND (reference sequence). The CDR3 extends over 15 amino acids. The CDR3 reads CASSRSGRAMDEQFF. The CDR3 DNA is TGTGCCAGTAGCAGAAGCGGGAGGGCCATGGATGAGCAGTTCTTC.

This chain links TRBV4-1 with TRBJ2-4; D is perhaps TRBD1 (6 bases). V lost 4 bases and J 5 bases, leaving 12 bases between the germline ends. This CDR3 is 14 amino acids long. Germline values: CDR1 MGHRA, CDR2 YSYEKL. CDR3 residues: CASSPNRTENIQYF. The DNA of the CDR3 is TGCGCCAGCAGCCCAAACAGGACAGAAAACATTCAGTACTTC.

This clone was detected only once. The chain has TRBV18 and TRBJ2-1, with 9 bases matching TRBD1. CDR1 is KGHSH and CDR2 is LQKENI in the germline V gene. V lost 2 bases and J lost 2; bases outside the gene matches: 1. The CDR3 contains 15 residues. CDR3 residues: CASSPGTGTYNEQFF. CDR3 nucleotide sequence: TGTGCCAGCTCACCAGGGACAGGGACCTACAATGAGCAGTTCTTC.

The CDR3 sequence: CASSLEGRDEKLFF. The CDR3 coding sequence is TGTGCCAGCAGCCTGGAGGGACGGGATGAAAAACTGTTTTTT. The chain couples TRBV4-2 to TRBJ1-4; D might be TRBD1 (5 bases). V lost 4 bases, J lost 6 bases, and 12 bases lay in between. CDR3 length equals 14 residues. Germline values: CDR1 LGHNA, CDR2 YNFKEQ.

The chain joins TRBV5-5 to TRBJ2-2; unclear D gene. The V gene's germline CDR1 is SGHKS and CDR2 YYEKEE (reference sequence). CDR3 length equals 12 residues. The ends were cut back, 4 bases at V and 2 bases at J, with 3 bases in the middle. DNA of the CDR3: TGTGCCAGCAGCCCAAACACCGGGGAGCTGTTTTTT. Protein product: CASSPNTGELFF.

The CDR3 nucleotides read TGCGCCAGCAGAACCCGGGACAGGACTCTCGAGCAGTACTTC. This translates into CASRTRDRTLEQYF. The chain uses TRBV5-1 and TRBJ2-7; 8 positions match TRBD1. Per the germline V gene, CDR1 is SGHRS and CDR2 is YFSETQ. The CDR3 runs to 14 residues. With V trimmed by 5 bases and J by 6 bases, 10 bases remained unmatched. The whole variable domain, remainder taken from reference TRBV5-1 and TRBJ2-7, is KAGVTQTPRYLIKTRGQQVTLSCSPISGHRSVSWYQQTPGQGLQFLFEYFSETQRNKGNFPGRFSGRQFSNSRSEMNVSTLELGDSALYLCASRTRDRTLEQYFGPGTRLTVT.

The chain uses TRBV7-9 and TRBJ1-3; D might be TRBD1 (5 bases). Looked up from germline, CDR1 is SEHNR and CDR2 is FQNEAQ (reference sequence). Trimming pared 3 bases from V and 5 bases from J, leaving 14 bases between. CDR3 length: 15 residues. CDR3 DNA: TGTGCCAGCAGCTTTTCCTACGACAGAAGAAACACCATATATTTT. Encoded protein: CASSFSYDRRNTIYF. Full variable domain (remainder filled in from reference TRBV7-9 and TRBJ1-3): DTGVSQNPRHKITKRGQNVTFRCDPISEHNRLYWYRQTLGQGPEFLTYFQNEAQLEKSRLLSDRFSAERPKGSFSTLEIQRTEQGDSAMYLCASSFSYDRRNTIYFGEGSWLTVV.

The chain is built from TRBV2 and TRBJ1-1, with 8 bases aligning to TRBD1. Trimming removed 8 bases from V and 6 bases from J; junction bases left unmatched: 5. This CDR3 spans 12 amino acids. In germline, CDR1 is SNHLY, CDR2 FYNNEI. As DNA, the CDR3 is TGTGCCAGCTTGGGACAGGTGGCTGAAGCTTTCTTT. Protein product: CASLGQVAEAFF.

This clone was counted only a few times. J is TRBJ2-7 and V is TRBV2; D not certain. Germline CDR1 SNHLY, CDR2 FYNNEI. This CDR3 spans 11 amino acids. Between the trimmed V and J ends, which lost 5 bases and 3 bases, there was a span of 5 bases. CDR3 DNA sequence: TGTGCCAGCAGTAACTACTACGAGCAGTACTTC. Its protein product is CASSNYYEQYF. The full variable domain, with the rest looked up from reference TRBV2 and TRBJ2-7, is EPEVTQTPSHQVTQMGQEVILRCVPISNHLYFYWYRQILGQKVEFLVSFYNNEISEKSEIFDDQFSVERPDGSNFTLKIRSTKLEDSAMYFCASSNYYEQYFGPGTRLTVT.

The chain links TRBV5-8 to TRBJ1-4, with D hard to call. Between the trimmed V and J ends, which lost 2 bases and 0 bases, there was a span of 8 bases. The germline V gene has CDR1 SGHTS and CDR2 YDEGEE. The CDR3 is made up of 15 amino acids. The CDR3 is CASSFWTTTNEKLFF. In DNA form, the CDR3 reads TGTGCCAGCAGCTTCTGGACGACAACTAATGAAAAACTGTTTTTT.